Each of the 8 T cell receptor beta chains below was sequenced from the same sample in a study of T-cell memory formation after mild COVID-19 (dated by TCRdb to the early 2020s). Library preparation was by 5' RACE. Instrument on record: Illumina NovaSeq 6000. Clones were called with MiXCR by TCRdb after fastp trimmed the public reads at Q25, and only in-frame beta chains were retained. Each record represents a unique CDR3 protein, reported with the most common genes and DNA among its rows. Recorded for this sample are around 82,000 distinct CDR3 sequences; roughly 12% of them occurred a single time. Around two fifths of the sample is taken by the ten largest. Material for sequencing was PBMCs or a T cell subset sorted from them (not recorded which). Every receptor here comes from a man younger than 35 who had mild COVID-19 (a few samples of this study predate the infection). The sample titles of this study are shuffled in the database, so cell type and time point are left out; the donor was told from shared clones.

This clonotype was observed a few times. The CDR3 DNA reads TGTGCCAGCAGCTTTCCGGGACAGGGAAGAGGGAGTTATGGCTACACCTTC. Translation: CASSFPGQGRGSYGYTF. V gene TRBV7-9 combines with J gene TRBJ1-2; 9 bases map to TRBD1. Per the germline V gene, CDR1 is SEHNR and CDR2 is FQNEAQ (reference sequence). This CDR3 has 17 residues. V was pared by 3 bases and J by 5 bases, with 13 bases of the junction left unmatched.

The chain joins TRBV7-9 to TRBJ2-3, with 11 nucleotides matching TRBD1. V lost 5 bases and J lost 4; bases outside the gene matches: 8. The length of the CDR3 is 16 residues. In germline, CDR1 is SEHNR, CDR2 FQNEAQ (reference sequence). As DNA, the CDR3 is TGTGCCAGCAGCGGGGGACAGGGGGAAAGACCAGATACGCAGTATTTT. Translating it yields CASSGGQGERPDTQYF.

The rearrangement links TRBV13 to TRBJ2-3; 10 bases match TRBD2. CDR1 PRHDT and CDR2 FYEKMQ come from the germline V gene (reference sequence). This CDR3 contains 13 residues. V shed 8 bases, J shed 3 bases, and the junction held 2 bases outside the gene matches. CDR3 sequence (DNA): TGTGCCAGCCAGCGGGGGGGGACAGATACGCAGTATTTT. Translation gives CASQRGGTDTQYF.

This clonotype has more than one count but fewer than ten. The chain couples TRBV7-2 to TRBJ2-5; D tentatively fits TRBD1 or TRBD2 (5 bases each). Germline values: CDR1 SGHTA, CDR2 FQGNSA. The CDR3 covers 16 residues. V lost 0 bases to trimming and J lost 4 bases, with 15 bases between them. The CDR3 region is CASSLAWGRSAETQYF. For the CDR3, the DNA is TGTGCCAGCAGCTTAGCGTGGGGACGGTCCGCAGAGACCCAGTACTTC.

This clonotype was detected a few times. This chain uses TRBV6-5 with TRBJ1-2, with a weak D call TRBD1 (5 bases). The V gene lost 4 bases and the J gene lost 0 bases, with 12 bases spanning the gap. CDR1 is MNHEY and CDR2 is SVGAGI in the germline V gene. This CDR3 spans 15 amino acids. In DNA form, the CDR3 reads TGTGCCAGCAGTTCCCGACAGACTTCTAACTATGGCTACACCTTC. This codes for CASSSRQTSNYGYTF.

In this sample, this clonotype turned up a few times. Here the CDR3 DNA reads TGTGCCAGCAGCTTATATAGGAACCGGGGACAAGGAACAGATACGCAGTATTTT. Amino acids: CASSLYRNRGQGTDTQYF. This chain connects TRBV7-2 to TRBJ2-3; D may be TRBD1 (6 bases). The germline gives CDR1 SGHTA, CDR2 FQGNSA. V lost 2 bases, J lost 3 bases, and 21 bases lay in between. This CDR3 spans 18 amino acids. Filled out from reference TRBV7-2 and TRBJ2-3, the complete variable domain reads GAGVSQSPSNKVTEKGKDVELRCDPISGHTALYWYRQSLGQGLEFLIYFQGNSAPDKSGLPSDRFSAERTGGSVSTLTIQRTQQEDSAVYLCASSLYRNRGQGTDTQYFGPGTRLTVL.

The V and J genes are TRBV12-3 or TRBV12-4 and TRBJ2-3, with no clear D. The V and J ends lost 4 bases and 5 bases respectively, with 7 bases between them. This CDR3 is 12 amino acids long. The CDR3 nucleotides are TGTGCCAGCAGTTACACGTTAGATACGCAGTATTTT. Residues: CASSYTLDTQYF.

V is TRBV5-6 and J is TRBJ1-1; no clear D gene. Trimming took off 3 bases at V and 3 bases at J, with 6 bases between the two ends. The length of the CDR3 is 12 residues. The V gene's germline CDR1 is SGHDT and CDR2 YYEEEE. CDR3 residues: CASSSYDTEAFF. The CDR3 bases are TGTGCCAGCAGCTCATATGACACTGAAGCTTTCTTT.